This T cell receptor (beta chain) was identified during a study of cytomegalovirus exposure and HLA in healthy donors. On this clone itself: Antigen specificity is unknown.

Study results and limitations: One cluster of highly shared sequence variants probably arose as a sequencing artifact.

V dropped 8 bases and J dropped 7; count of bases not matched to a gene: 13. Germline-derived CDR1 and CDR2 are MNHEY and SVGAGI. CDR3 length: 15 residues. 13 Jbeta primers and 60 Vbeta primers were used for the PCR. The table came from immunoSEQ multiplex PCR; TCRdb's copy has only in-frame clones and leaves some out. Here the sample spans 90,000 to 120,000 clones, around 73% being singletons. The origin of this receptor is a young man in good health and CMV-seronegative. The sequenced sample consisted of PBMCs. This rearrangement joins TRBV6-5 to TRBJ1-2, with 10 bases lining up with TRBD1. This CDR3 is CASQEGTGEVGGYTF. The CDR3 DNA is TGTGCCAGCCAGGAGGGGACAGGGGAAGTAGGTGGCTACACCTTC.